This TCR beta chain was sequenced in a study of control samples from healthy donors and cancer patients. The CDR3 sequence is 13 residues long. Germline V gene lookup returns CDR1 SQVTM and CDR2 ANQGSEA. V was shortened by 5 bases and J by 4 bases, with 11 bases between the two germline ends. Produced via immunoSEQ multiplex PCR; TCRdb's table is partial and in-frame only. Found here are about 160,000 clones, roughly 89% of them singletons; the top ten hold about 12%. This clone was counted once. Sequencing was carried out using blood. The chain recombines TRBV29-1 with TRBJ2-2, with D possibly TRBD1 on 5 matching bases. The TCR was taken from a man aged 25-40 years in good health. The CDR3 protein is CSVRRQLTGELFF. Here the CDR3 DNA reads TGCAGCGTTCGAAGACAGCTCACCGGGGAGCTGTTTTTT.